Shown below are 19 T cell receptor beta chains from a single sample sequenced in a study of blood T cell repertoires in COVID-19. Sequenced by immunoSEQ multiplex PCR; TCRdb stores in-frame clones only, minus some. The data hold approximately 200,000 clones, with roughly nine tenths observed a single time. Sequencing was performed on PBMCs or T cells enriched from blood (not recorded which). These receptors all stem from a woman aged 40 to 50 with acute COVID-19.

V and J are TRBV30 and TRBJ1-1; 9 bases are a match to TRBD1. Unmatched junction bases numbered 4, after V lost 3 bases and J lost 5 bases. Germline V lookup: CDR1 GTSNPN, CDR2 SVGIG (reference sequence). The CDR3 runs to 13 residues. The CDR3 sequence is CAWSDRGATEAFF. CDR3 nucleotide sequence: TGTGCCTGGAGCGACAGGGGGGCGACTGAAGCTTTCTTT.

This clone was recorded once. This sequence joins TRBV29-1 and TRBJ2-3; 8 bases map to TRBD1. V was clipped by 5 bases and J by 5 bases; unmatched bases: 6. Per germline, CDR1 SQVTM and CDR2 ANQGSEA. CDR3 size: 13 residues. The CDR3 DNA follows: TGCAGCGTTCTCAGGGGGCGGGGAGATACGCAGTATTTT. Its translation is CSVLRGRGDTQYF.

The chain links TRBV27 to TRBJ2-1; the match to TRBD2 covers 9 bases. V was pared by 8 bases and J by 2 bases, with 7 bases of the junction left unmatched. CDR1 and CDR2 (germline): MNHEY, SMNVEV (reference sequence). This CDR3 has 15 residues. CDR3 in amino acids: CASGTSKGTYNEQFF. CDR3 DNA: TGTGCCAGCGGGACTAGCAAAGGGACCTACAATGAGCAGTTCTTC.

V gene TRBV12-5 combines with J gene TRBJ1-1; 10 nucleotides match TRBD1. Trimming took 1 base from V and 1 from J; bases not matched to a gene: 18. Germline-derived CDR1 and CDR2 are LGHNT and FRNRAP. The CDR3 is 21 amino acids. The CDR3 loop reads CASGLAPSTGGGMYGNTEAFF. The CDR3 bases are TGTGCTAGTGGTTTGGCCCCCTCGACAGGGGGCGGAATGTACGGGAACACTGAAGCTTTCTTT.

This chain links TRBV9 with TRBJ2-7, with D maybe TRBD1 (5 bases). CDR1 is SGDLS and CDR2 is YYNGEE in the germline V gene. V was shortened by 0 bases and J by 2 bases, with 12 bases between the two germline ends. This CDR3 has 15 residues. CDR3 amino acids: CASSVGVGAAYEQYF. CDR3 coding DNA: TGTGCCAGCAGCGTAGGTGTAGGGGCGGCCTACGAGCAGTACTTC.

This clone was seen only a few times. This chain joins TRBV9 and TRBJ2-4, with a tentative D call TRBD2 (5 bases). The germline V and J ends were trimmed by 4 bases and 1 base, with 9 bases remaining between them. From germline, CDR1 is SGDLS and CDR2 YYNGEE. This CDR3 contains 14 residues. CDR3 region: CASSPRGAKNIQYF. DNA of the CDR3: TGTGCCAGCAGCCCCCGGGGTGCCAAAAACATTCAGTACTTC.

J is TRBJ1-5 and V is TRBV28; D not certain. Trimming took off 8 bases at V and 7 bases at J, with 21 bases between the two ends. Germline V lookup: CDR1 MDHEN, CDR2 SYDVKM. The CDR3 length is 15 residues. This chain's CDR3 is CASARSGISIQPQHF. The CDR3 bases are TGTGCCAGCGCACGATCCGGGATCTCCATACAGCCCCAGCATTTT.

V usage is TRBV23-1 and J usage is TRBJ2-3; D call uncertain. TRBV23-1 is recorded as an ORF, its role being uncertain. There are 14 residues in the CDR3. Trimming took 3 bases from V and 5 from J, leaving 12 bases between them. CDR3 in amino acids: CASSHYGFKDTQYF. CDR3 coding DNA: TGCGCCAGCAGTCACTACGGGTTTAAAGATACGCAGTATTTT.

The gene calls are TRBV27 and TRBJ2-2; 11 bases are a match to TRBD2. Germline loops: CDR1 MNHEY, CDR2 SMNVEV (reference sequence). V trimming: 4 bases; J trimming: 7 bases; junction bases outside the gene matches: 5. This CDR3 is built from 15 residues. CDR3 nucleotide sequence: TGTGCCAGCAGTTCCACGGGACTAGCGGTCGGGGAGCTGTTTTTT. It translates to CASSSTGLAVGELFF.

CDR3 protein: CASSWGLRETQYF. The CDR3 bases are TGTGCCAGCAGTTGGGGCCTTCGAGAGACCCAGTACTTC. The V and J genes are TRBV27 and TRBJ2-5; possible D gene TRBD1, 5 bases. V was pared by 4 bases and J by 4 bases, with 10 bases between. The CDR3 is made up of 13 amino acids. Germline V gene lookup returns CDR1 MNHEY and CDR2 SMNVEV (reference sequence).

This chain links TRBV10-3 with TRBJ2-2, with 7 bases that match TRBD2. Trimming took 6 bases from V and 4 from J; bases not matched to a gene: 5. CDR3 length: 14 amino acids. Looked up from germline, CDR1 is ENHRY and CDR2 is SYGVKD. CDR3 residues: CAISQLASTGELFF. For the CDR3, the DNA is TGTGCCATCAGCCAACTAGCGAGCACCGGGGAGCTGTTTTTT.

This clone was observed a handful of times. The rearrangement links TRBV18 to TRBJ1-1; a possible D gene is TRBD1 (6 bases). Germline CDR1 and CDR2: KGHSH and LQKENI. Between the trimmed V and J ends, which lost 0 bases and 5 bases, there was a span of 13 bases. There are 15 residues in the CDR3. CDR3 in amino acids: CASSPPTGQRTEAFF. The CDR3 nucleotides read TGTGCCAGCTCACCACCGACAGGACAGAGAACTGAAGCTTTCTTT.

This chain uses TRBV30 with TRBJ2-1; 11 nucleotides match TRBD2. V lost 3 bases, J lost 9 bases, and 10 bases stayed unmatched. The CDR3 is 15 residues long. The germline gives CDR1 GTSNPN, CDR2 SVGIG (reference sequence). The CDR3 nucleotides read TGTGCCTGGAGATTAGCGGGAGGGTATCCGGGTGAGCAGTTCTTC. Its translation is CAWRLAGGYPGEQFF.

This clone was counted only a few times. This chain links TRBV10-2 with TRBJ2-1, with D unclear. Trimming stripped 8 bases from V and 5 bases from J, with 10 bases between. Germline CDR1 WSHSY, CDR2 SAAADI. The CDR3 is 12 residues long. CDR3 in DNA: TGCGCCAGCGGATTGCGGAACAATGAGCAGTTCTTC. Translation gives CASGLRNNEQFF.

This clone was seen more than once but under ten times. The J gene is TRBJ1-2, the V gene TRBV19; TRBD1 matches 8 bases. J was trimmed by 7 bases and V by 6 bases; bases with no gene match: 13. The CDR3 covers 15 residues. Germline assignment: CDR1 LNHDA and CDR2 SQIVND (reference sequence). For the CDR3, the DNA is TGTGCCAGTAGGTCTTCCGGGACAGGCGTAAGTGGCTACACCTTC. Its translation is CASRSSGTGVSGYTF.

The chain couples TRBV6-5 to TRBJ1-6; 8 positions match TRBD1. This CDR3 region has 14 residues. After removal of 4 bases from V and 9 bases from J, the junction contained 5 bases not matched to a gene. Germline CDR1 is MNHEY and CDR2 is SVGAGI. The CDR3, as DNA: TGTGCCAGCAGTTCGACAGGGGCCCGTTCACCCCTCCACTTT. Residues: CASSSTGARSPLHF.

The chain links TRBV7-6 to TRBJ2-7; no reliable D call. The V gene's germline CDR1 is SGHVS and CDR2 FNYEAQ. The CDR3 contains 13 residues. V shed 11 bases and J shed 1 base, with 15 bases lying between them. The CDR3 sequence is CAVGGGPSYEQYF. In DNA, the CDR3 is TGTGCCGTAGGCGGCGGTCCTTCCTACGAGCAGTACTTC.

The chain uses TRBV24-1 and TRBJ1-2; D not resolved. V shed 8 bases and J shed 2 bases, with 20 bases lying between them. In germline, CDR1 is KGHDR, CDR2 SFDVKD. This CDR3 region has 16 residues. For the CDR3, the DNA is TGTGCCACCACAGCGTTCGGGCCACGGAGGAACTATGGCTACACCTTC. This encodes CATTAFGPRRNYGYTF.

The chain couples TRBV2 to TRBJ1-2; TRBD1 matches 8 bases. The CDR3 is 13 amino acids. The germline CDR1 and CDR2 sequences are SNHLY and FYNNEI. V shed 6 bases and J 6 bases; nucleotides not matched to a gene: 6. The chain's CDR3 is CASRTGEFDGYTF. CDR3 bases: TGTGCCAGCAGGACAGGGGAGTTTGATGGCTACACCTTC.